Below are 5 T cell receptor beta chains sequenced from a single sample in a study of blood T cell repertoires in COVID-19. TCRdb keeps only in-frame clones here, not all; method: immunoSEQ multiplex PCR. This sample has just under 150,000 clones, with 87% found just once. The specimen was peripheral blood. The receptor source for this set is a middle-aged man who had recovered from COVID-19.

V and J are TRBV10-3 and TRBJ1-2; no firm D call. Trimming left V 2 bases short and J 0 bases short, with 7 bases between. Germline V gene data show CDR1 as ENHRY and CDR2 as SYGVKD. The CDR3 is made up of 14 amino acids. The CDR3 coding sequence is TGTGCCATCAGTGAGGTTATAACTAACTATGGCTACACCTTC. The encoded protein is CAISEVITNYGYTF.

The CDR3 DNA sequence: TGTGCCATTAAGACTAGCGGGACGTACAATGAGCAGTTCTTC. Translation: CAIKTSGTYNEQFF. J is TRBJ2-1 and V is TRBV2, with 11 bases identical to TRBD2. Germline values: CDR1 SNHLY, CDR2 FYNNEI. The V and J ends lost 10 bases and 4 bases, in that order; junction bases with no gene match: 6. CDR3 length equals 14 residues.

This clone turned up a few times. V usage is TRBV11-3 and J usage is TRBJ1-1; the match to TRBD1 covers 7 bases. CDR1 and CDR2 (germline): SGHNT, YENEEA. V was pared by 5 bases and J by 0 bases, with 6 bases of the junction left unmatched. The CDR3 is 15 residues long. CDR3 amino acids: CASSQSGTVNTEAFF. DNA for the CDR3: TGTGCCAGCAGCCAATCCGGGACAGTGAACACTGAAGCTTTCTTT.

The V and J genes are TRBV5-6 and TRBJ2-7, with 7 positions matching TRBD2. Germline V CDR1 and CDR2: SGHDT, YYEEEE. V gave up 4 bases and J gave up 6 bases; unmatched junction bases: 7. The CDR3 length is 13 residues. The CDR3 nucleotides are TGTGCCAGCAGCCCGGGGGGAGTTGGCGAGCAGTACTTC. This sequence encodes CASSPGGVGEQYF.

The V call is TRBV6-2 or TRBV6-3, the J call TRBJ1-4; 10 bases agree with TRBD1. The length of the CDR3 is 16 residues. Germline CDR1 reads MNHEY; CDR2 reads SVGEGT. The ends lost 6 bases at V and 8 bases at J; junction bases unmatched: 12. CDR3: CASSPTPRTGGEKLFF. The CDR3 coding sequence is TGTGCCAGCAGCCCTACCCCCCGGACAGGGGGGGAAAAACTGTTTTTT.